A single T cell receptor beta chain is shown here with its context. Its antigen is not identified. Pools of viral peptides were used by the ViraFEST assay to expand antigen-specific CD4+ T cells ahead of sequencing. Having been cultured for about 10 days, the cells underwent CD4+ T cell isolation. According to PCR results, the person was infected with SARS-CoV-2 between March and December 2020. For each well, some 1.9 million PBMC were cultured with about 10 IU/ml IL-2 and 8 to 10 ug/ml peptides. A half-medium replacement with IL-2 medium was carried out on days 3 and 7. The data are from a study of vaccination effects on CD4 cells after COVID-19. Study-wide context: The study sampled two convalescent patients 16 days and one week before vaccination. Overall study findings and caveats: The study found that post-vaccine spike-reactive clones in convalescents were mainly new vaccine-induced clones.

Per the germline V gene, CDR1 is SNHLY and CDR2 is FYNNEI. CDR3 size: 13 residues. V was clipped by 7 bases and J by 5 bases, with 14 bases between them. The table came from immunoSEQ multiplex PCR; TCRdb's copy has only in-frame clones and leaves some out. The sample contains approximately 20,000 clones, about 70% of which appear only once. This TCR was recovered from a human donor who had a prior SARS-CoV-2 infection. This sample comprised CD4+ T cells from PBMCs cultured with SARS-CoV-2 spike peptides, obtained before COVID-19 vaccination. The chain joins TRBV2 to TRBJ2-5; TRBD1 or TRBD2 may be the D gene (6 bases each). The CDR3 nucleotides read TGTGCCAGCAACCACAGGGAGGAGGAGACCCAGTACTTC. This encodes CASNHREEETQYF.